One and the same sample provided the 5 T cell receptor beta chains below, sequenced in a study of long-term antiretroviral therapy in people with HIV. Run at survey level, the immunoSEQ assay was version v3.0. TCRdb's copy holds only in-frame clones and misses some; the assay was immunoSEQ multiplex PCR. The data show around 24,000 clones, roughly four fifths seen once. Here the sequenced sample was unsorted PBMCs, taken 0.4 years after starting antiretroviral therapy. All receptors come from a middle-aged man with HIV.

V and J are TRBV7-9 and TRBJ2-7; D is uncertain. CDR3 size: 12 residues. Trimming took off 5 bases at V and 7 bases at J, with 12 bases between the two ends. Germline-derived CDR1 and CDR2 are SEHNR and FQNEAQ (reference sequence). This chain's CDR3 is CASSRAAWEQYF. The CDR3 DNA is TGTGCCAGCAGCAGGGCGGCTTGGGAGCAGTACTTC.

The chain is built from TRBV11-2 and TRBJ1-2; a possible D gene is TRBD1 (5 bases). The CDR3 is made up of 15 amino acids. Trimming shortened V by 0 bases and J by 4 bases, and 12 bases separated the two germline ends. Germline V gene sequence: CDR1 SGHAT, CDR2 FQNNGV. CDR3 protein: CASSLDPGGVYGYTF. DNA of the CDR3: TGTGCCAGCAGCTTAGATCCCGGAGGGGTCTATGGCTACACCTTC.

This clone appeared a single time. This chain links TRBV28 with TRBJ1-2, with TRBD1 matching over 10 bases. The CDR3 runs 17 residues. V lost 1 base, J lost 4 bases, and 9 bases stayed unmatched. The germline CDR1 and CDR2 sequences are MDHEN and SYDVKM. CDR3 in amino acids: CASSLSASGTGAYGYTF. CDR3 DNA: TGTGCCAGCAGTTTATCGGCTTCCGGGACAGGGGCCTATGGCTACACCTTC.

This chain joins TRBV5-1 and TRBJ1-1; TRBD1 is a possible D gene (5 bases). The V end lost 5 bases, the J end lost 0 bases, and 11 bases lay between the germline ends. The CDR3 sequence is 14 residues long. Germline CDR1 reads SGHRS; CDR2 reads YFSETQ. CDR3 protein: CASSSKTVNTEAFF. Here the CDR3 DNA reads TGCGCCAGCAGTTCGAAGACAGTGAACACTGAAGCTTTCTTT.

The chain combines TRBV5-1 with TRBJ2-5; 10 bases are shared with TRBD1. The V segment lost 4 bases and the J segment 3 bases; nucleotides outside the gene matches: 3. The CDR3 runs to 14 residues. Germline assignment: CDR1 SGHRS and CDR2 YFSETQ. This CDR3 is CASSLGQGEETQYF. The CDR3 DNA reads as TGCGCCAGCAGCCTCGGACAGGGGGAAGAGACCCAGTACTTC.